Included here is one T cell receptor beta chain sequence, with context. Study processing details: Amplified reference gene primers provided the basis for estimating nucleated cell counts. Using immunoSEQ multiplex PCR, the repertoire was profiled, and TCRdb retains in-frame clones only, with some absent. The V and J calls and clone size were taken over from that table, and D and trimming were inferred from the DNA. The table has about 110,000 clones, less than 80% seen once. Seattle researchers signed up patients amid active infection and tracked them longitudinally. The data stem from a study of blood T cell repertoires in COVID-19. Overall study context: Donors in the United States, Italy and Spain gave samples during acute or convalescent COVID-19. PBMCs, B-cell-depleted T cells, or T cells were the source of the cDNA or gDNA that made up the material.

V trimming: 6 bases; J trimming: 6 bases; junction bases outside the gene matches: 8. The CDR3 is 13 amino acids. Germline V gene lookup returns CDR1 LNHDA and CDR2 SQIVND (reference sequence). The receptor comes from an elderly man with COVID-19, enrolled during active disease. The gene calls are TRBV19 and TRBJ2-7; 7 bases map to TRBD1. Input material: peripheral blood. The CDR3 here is CASSTQRGLEQYF. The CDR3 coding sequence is TGTGCCAGTAGCACCCAAAGGGGGCTCGAGCAGTACTTC.